These 22 T cell receptor beta chains share one sample of origin, sequenced in a study of identifying expanded T cells in peripheral blood (dated by TCRdb to the late 2010s). Library construction relied on the immunoSEQ multiplex PCR assay. This immuneACCESS table, as held by TCRdb, lists in-frame sequences with V and J called but not all clones. Of the missing ones, under half trace to an unresolved V gene in checked studies; the others have no known cause. Here the sample has about 47,000 clones; approximately 82% occur a single time. The ten biggest clones cover around 15% of the sample. Material: blood. The receptors shown here come from a person aged 18 to 69 in good health.

This clone was recorded once. The chain has TRBV6-5 and TRBJ1-2; no reliable D call. CDR3 length equals 13 residues. Trimming removed 6 bases at V and 7 bases at J, with 15 bases between. Germline-derived CDR1 and CDR2 are MNHEY and SVGAGI. The CDR3: CASRYEGGRGYTF. In DNA, the CDR3 is TGTGCCAGCAGGTACGAAGGAGGACGTGGCTACACCTTC.

The table lists this clone with a count of one. The chain recombines TRBV19 with TRBJ1-4, with unresolved D. This CDR3 is built from 15 residues. Trimming took 1 base from V and 0 from J, leaving 6 bases between them. Germline lookup yields CDR1 LNHDA and CDR2 SQIVND (reference sequence). CDR3 region: CASSIVWTTNEKLFF. CDR3 sequence (DNA): TGTGCCAGTAGTATAGTTTGGACAACTAATGAAAAACTGTTTTTT.

The chain joins TRBV18 to TRBJ2-5; no clear D. Deletions cut 4 bases from V and 1 base from J, with 7 bases between. Looked up from germline, CDR1 is KGHSH and CDR2 is LQKENI. The CDR3 loop spans 13 amino acids. The CDR3 DNA follows: TGTGCCAGCTCACTCCGGATCCAAGAGACCCAGTACTTC. Its translation is CASSLRIQETQYF.

J is TRBJ2-2 and V is TRBV19; D uncertain. The CDR3 loop spans 11 amino acids. Germline V gene data show CDR1 as LNHDA and CDR2 as SQIVND (reference sequence). V was cut by 3 bases and J by 6 bases, with 2 bases left in between. As DNA, the CDR3 is TGTGCCAGTAGTATGGCCGGGGAGCTGTTTTTT. Translation gives CASSMAGELFF.

The genes are TRBV9 and TRBJ1-5, with 7 bases lining up with TRBD1. V shed 4 bases, J shed 3 bases, and the junction held 4 bases outside the gene matches. This CDR3 contains 14 residues. Germline V gene lookup returns CDR1 SGDLS and CDR2 YYNGEE. The CDR3 sequence: CASSPGQINQPQHF. The DNA for the CDR3 is TGTGCCAGCAGCCCGGGACAGATCAATCAGCCCCAGCATTTT.

This clone was seen only a few times. This chain uses TRBV30 with TRBJ1-2; tentative D call: TRBD1 (6 bases). The germline V and J ends were trimmed by 2 bases and 5 bases, with 12 bases remaining between them. The CDR3 consists of 13 residues. Germline V gene sequence: CDR1 GTSNPN, CDR2 SVGIG (reference sequence). CDR3 region: CAWSPPQGYGYTF. DNA of the CDR3: TGTGCCTGGAGTCCTCCCCAGGGGTATGGCTACACCTTC.

The J gene is TRBJ1-1, the V gene TRBV14; D might be TRBD1 (6 bases). CDR1 and CDR2 from the germline V gene are SGHDN and FVKESK. V lost 4 bases and J lost 1, with 16 bases in between. CDR3 length: 16 amino acids. CDR3 sequence reads: CASSPYAGGTNTEAFF. CDR3 nucleotides: TGTGCCAGCAGCCCCTATGCTGGGGGCACGAACACTGAAGCTTTCTTT.

The CDR3 is CASSRWGSETQYF. The CDR3 coding sequence is TGTGCCAGCAGCCGGTGGGGGTCGGAGACCCAGTACTTC. The rearrangement links TRBV11-2 to TRBJ2-5; D is possibly TRBD1 or TRBD2 (5 bases each). Trimming stripped 5 bases from V and 5 bases from J, with 12 bases between. Germline V gene sequence: CDR1 SGHAT, CDR2 FQNNGV. The CDR3 loop spans 13 amino acids. Full variable domain (remainder filled in from reference TRBV11-2 and TRBJ2-5): EAGVAQSPRYKIIEKRQSVAFWCNPISGHATLYWYQQILGQGPKLLIQFQNNGVVDDSQLPKDRFSAERLKGVDSTLKIQPAKLEDSAVYLCASSRWGSETQYFGPGTRLLVL.

This rearrangement joins TRBV9 to TRBJ2-1; 9 bases line up with TRBD2. This CDR3 comprises 15 residues. Per the germline V gene, CDR1 is SGDLS and CDR2 is YYNGEE. Losses at the gene ends were 0 bases for V and 8 bases for J; bases not matched to a gene: 6. In DNA form, the CDR3 reads TGTGCCAGCAGCGTAGCCGGGACTAGCATCTATGAGCAGTTCTTC. Encoded protein: CASSVAGTSIYEQFF.

This sequence joins TRBV2 and TRBJ1-2, with 7 bases that match TRBD1. After removal of 7 bases from V and 7 bases from J, the junction contained 21 bases not matched to a gene. CDR3 length: 17 residues. The V gene's germline CDR1 is SNHLY and CDR2 FYNNEI. CDR3 in amino acids: CASTQRPDRLGLGGYTF. In DNA, the CDR3 is TGTGCCAGCACCCAAAGACCGGACAGGTTGGGGCTAGGTGGCTACACCTTC.

The V and J genes are TRBV6-1 and TRBJ1-2, with D hard to call. The CDR3 loop spans 11 amino acids. Trimming cost V 11 bases and J 5 bases, with 12 bases left between them. CDR1 MNHNS and CDR2 SASEGT come from the germline V gene. The CDR3 bases are TGTGCCCTCGACTGGAGGTATGGCTACACCTTC. Its translation: CALDWRYGYTF.

V gene TRBV6-5 combines with J gene TRBJ2-7; D gene ambiguous. From germline, CDR1 is MNHEY and CDR2 SVGAGI. Between the trimmed V and J ends, which lost 2 bases and 1 base, there was a span of 6 bases. The CDR3 contains 13 residues. DNA for the CDR3: TGTGCCAGCAGTTACAAACAGTCCTACGAGCAGTACTTC. Its translation: CASSYKQSYEQYF.

A word on this clone: Other DNA sequences in the same sample also yield this CDR3. The rearrangement uses TRBV27 and TRBJ2-6; D is uncertain. The CDR3 sequence is 13 residues long. Germline V lookup: CDR1 MNHEY, CDR2 SMNVEV (reference sequence). V lost 3 bases, J lost 1 base, and 1 base lay in between. This chain's CDR3 is CASSFSGANVLTF. CDR3 nucleotides: TGTGCCAGCAGTTTTTCTGGGGCCAACGTCCTGACTTTC.

The table lists this clone with a count of one. The chain joins TRBV7-9 to TRBJ1-1; 7 nucleotides line up with TRBD1. V was clipped by 2 bases and J by 6 bases; unmatched bases: 9. This CDR3 has 15 residues. The germline V gene has CDR1 SEHNR and CDR2 FQNEAQ (reference sequence). The CDR3 nucleotides read TGTGCCAGCAGCTTAAGGGACAGCGGGATGTCTGAAGCTTTCTTT. This encodes CASSLRDSGMSEAFF.

The gene calls are TRBV14 and TRBJ1-2; D not certain. In germline, CDR1 is SGHDN, CDR2 FVKESK. V lost 4 bases to trimming and J lost 4 bases, with 13 bases between them. The CDR3 is 14 residues long. The DNA of the CDR3 is TGTGCCAGCAGCCGGCAAAGAGGGCCCTATGGCTACACCTTC. Translated, it gives CASSRQRGPYGYTF.

This clone showed up just once. The DNA of the CDR3 is TGTGCCAGCACCCAAGGACAGGGAGCGAACACCGGGGAGCTGTTTTTT. Translation: CASTQGQGANTGELFF. The chain has TRBV9 and TRBJ2-2, with 8 bases fitting TRBD1. CDR1 is SGDLS, CDR2 YYNGEE, per germline. There are 16 residues in the CDR3. V lost 6 bases to trimming and J lost 0 bases; unmatched junction nucleotides: 7.

The chain employs TRBV6-5 and TRBJ1-2; TRBD1 matches 8 bases. V was clipped by 7 bases and J by 8 bases; unmatched bases: 12. The germline gives CDR1 MNHEY, CDR2 SVGAGI. The CDR3 sequence is 14 residues long. CDR3 residues: CASTYETGVDGYTF. The CDR3 DNA reads TGTGCCAGCACCTACGAGACAGGGGTTGACGGCTACACCTTC.

This clone came up once. The chain combines TRBV19 with TRBJ1-2; D remains ambiguous. This CDR3 comprises 13 residues. The ends were cut back, 6 bases at V and 0 bases at J, with 8 bases in the middle. Germline CDR1 LNHDA, CDR2 SQIVND (reference sequence). The CDR3 reads CASRGSSNYGYTF. The CDR3 nucleotides are TGTGCCAGTAGAGGAAGTTCTAACTATGGCTACACCTTC. Combining the CDR3 with reference TRBV19 and TRBJ1-2 gives the whole variable domain DGGITQSPKYLFRKEGQNVTLSCEQNLNHDAMYWYRQDPGQGLRLIYYSQIVNDFQKGDIAEGYSVSREKKESFPLTVTSAQKNPTAFYLCASRGSSNYGYTFGSGTRLTVV.

V is TRBV4-1 and J is TRBJ2-4, with a tentative D call TRBD1 (7 bases). The V gene's germline CDR1 is MGHRA and CDR2 YSYEKL. Trimming removed 2 bases at V and 8 bases at J, with 10 bases between. The CDR3 loop spans 13 amino acids. The CDR3 bases are TGCGCCAGCAGCCAAACAGGGGAGGACATTCAGTACTTC. This sequence encodes CASSQTGEDIQYF.

The chain couples TRBV11-1 to TRBJ2-1; TRBD2 might be the D (6 bases). In germline, CDR1 is SGHAT, CDR2 FQDESV (reference sequence). The ends were cut back, 6 bases at V and 4 bases at J, with 13 bases in the middle. This CDR3 is built from 14 residues. CDR3 nucleotide sequence: TGTGCCAGCAGTCCGGGGACTGGATACAATGAGCAGTTCTTC. It translates to CASSPGTGYNEQFF. The full variable domain, with the rest looked up from reference TRBV11-1 and TRBJ2-1, is EAEVAQSPRYKITEKSQAVAFWCDPISGHATLYWYRQILGQGPELLVQFQDESVVDDSQLPKDRFSAERLKGVDSTLKIQPAELGDSAMYLCASSPGTGYNEQFFGPGTRLTVL.

This chain uses TRBV5-6 with TRBJ1-2; no clear D gene. Germline V gene lookup returns CDR1 SGHDT and CDR2 YYEEEE. V lost 5 bases and J lost 8, with 19 bases in between. The CDR3 contains 14 residues. The DNA for the CDR3 is TGTGCCAGCAGAGATGCTGGGCCCTCAGGCGGCTACACCTTC. This codes for CASRDAGPSGGYTF.

The chain uses TRBV2 and TRBJ2-6, with a possible D match to TRBD1 (5 bases). The CDR3 contains 15 residues. Trimming stripped 6 bases from V and 0 bases from J, with 9 bases between. Germline CDR1 and CDR2: SNHLY and FYNNEI. CDR3 nucleotide sequence: TGTGCCAGCAGCACAGGCGCCTCTGGGGCCAACGTCCTGACTTTC. Residues: CASSTGASGANVLTF.